The 4 T cell receptor beta chains below all came from one sample that was sequenced in a study of T cell changes during pregnancy in multiple sclerosis. The assay was immunoSEQ multiplex PCR, and TCRdb's table has in-frame clones only and misses some. This sample yields fewer than 55,000 clones, of which 70% to 90% are seen a single time; about 2% belongs to the top ten. The sequenced sample was peripheral blood, obtained in the first trimester of pregnancy. Every receptor here comes from a female donor with multiple sclerosis, enrolled in a pregnancy study.

The chain uses TRBV6-1 and TRBJ1-2; a possible D gene is TRBD1 (5 bases). Germline V CDR1 and CDR2: MNHNS, SASEGT. The CDR3 covers 15 residues. V was pared by 1 base and J by 5 bases, with 14 bases between. The CDR3 sequence is CASSEEGMGGYGYTF. In DNA form, the CDR3 reads TGTGCCAGCAGTGAAGAGGGGATGGGGGGTTATGGCTACACCTTC.

The chain employs TRBV11-2 and TRBJ1-6; D is undetermined. The CDR3 has 12 residues. Trimming cost V 5 bases and J 13 bases, with 12 bases left between them. Germline CDR1 reads SGHAT; CDR2 reads FQNNGV. The chain's CDR3 is CASSTVSRPLHF. The CDR3, as DNA: TGTGCCAGCAGCACCGTTTCCAGGCCCCTCCACTTT.

This chain joins TRBV5-1 and TRBJ2-3; a weak D match, TRBD2 (6 bases). The ends were cut back, 4 bases at V and 3 bases at J, with 15 bases in the middle. The CDR3 runs to 15 residues. Germline V gene lookup returns CDR1 SGHRS and CDR2 YFSETQ. The CDR3 here is CASSPPAGITDTQYF. In DNA form, the CDR3 reads TGCGCCAGCAGCCCGCCGGCGGGGATTACAGATACGCAGTATTTT.

The chain recombines TRBV28 with TRBJ1-1; TRBD1 might be the D (5 bases). CDR1 and CDR2 from the germline V gene are MDHEN and SYDVKM. The CDR3 runs to 13 residues. Between the trimmed V and J ends, which lost 8 bases and 4 bases, there was a span of 14 bases. The chain's CDR3 is CASGPPRGTEAFF. CDR3 bases: TGTGCCAGCGGCCCGCCAAGGGGCACTGAAGCTTTCTTT.